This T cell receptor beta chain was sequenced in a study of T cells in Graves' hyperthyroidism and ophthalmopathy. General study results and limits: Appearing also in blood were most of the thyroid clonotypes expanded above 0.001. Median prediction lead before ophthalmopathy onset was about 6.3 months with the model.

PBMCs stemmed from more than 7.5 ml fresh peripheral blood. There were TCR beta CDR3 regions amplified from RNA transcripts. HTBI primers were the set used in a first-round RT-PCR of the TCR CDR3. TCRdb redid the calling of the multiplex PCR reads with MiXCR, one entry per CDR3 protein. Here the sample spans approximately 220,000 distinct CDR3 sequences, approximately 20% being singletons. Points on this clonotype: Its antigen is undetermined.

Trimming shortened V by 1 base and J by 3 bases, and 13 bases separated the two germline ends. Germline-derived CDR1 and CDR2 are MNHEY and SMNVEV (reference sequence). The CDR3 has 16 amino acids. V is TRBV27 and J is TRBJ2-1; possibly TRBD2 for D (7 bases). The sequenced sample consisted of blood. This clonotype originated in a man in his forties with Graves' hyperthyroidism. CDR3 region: CASSLLGGGFYNEQFF. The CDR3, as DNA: TGTGCCAGCAGTTTATTAGGGGGGGGGTTCTACAATGAGCAGTTCTTC.